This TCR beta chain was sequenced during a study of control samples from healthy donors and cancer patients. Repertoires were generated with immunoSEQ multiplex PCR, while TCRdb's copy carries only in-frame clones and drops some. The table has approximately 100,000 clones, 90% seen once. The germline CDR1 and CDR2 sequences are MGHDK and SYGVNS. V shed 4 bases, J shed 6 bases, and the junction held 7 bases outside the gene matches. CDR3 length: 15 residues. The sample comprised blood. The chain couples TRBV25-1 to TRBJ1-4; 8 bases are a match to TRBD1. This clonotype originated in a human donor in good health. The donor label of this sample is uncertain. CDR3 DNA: TGTGCCAGCAGTGGCGACAGGGGCCCGGATGAAAAACTGTTTTTT. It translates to CASSGDRGPDEKLFF.